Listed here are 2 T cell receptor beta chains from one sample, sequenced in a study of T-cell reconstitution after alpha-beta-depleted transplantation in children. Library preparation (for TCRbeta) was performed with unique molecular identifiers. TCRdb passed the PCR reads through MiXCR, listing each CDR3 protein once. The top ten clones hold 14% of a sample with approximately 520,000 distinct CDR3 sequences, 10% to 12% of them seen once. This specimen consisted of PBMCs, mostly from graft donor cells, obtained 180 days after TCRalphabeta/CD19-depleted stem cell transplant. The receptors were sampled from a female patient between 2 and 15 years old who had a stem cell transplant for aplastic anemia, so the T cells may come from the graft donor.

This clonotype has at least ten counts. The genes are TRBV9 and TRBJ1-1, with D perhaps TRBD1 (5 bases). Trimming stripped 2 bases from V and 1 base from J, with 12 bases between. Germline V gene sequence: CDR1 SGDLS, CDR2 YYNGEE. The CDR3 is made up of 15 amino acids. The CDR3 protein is CASSVGTAQNTEAFF. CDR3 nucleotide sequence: TGTGCCAGCAGCGTGGGGACGGCACAGAACACTGAAGCTTTCTTT.

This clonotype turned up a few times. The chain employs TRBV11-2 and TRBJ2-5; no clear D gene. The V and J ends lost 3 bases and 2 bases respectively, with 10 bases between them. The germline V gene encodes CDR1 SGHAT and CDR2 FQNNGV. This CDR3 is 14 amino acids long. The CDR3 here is CASSFLFRQETQYF. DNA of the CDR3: TGTGCCAGCAGCTTCCTCTTTCGGCAAGAGACCCAGTACTTC.